This T cell receptor (beta chain) was sequenced during a study of T cells after yellow fever vaccination. Study-level background: Those fractions that held only low numbers of cells were prepared using the SMART-Seq v4 Ultra Low Input RNA kit.

The count of this clonotype is one. Its antigen is as yet unknown. 5'RACE template switching added a universal primer site and UMIs to TCR cDNA. TCRdb used MiXCR to reprocess the 5' RACE reads, holding one entry per CDR3 protein. The sample carries 610,000 or so distinct CDR3 sequences, 12% recorded once. Study-wide results and limits: Weaker overall was a secondary response that nonetheless peaked faster, on day 5 versus 15. Once the booster was given, most primary-vaccination clones reappeared, at about 96% for CD4 and around 90% for CD8.

The sample here was PBMCs, taken on the day of the yellow fever booster vaccination. This TCR derives from a man aged 25-40 years who received the YFV17D yellow fever vaccine.

The CDR3 loop reads CASSVEQGNTEAFF. The CDR3 bases are TGTGCCAGCAGTGTAGAACAGGGGAACACTGAAGCTTTCTTT. This rearrangement joins TRBV6-1 to TRBJ1-1, with D possibly being TRBD1 (6 bases). V lost 4 bases and J lost 1, with 10 bases in between. The CDR3 spans 14 residues. Germline-derived CDR1 and CDR2 are MNHNS and SASEGT.